These 10 T cell receptor beta chains share one sample of origin, sequenced in a study of identical twins. MiXCR, run by TCRdb on the 5' RACE reads, gives a single entry per CDR3 protein. This table holds a few hundred thousand distinct CDR3 sequences, under 20% found once. Sequencing was carried out using naive T cells sorted from blood. The receptors originated from a man aged 45 to 65 in good health.

This clonotype was recorded at least ten times. The chain has TRBV4-3 and TRBJ2-1, with D uncertain. The CDR3 covers 16 residues. Trimming pared 1 base from V and 5 bases from J, leaving 15 bases between. CDR1 and CDR2 from the germline V gene are LGHNA and YSLEER. The CDR3 bases are TGCGCCAGCAGCCAAGGGAATAGGAATTTGGACAATGAGCAGTTCTTC. It specifies CASSQGNRNLDNEQFF.

This clonotype came up many times. The chain recombines TRBV4-1 with TRBJ1-4; 10 bases fit TRBD1. This CDR3 has 15 residues. Germline V gene data show CDR1 as MGHRA and CDR2 as YSYEKL. V dropped 4 bases and J dropped 8; count of bases not matched to a gene: 7. CDR3 loop: CASSLKGTGAEKLFF. DNA of the CDR3: TGCGCCAGCAGCCTCAAAGGGACAGGGGCCGAAAAACTGTTTTTT.

This clonotype was recorded many times. The chain employs TRBV29-1 and TRBJ2-2; D tentatively reads TRBD1 or TRBD2 (5 bases each). From germline, CDR1 is SQVTM and CDR2 ANQGSEA. CDR3 length: 13 amino acids. The V and J ends lost 3 bases and 2 bases respectively, with 7 bases between them. The CDR3, as DNA: TGCAGCGTTGAGGGGGTAAACACCGGGGAGCTGTTTTTT. It specifies CSVEGVNTGELFF.

This clonotype has just a few counts. The chain uses TRBV6-5 and TRBJ2-2; no firm D call. The CDR3 runs to 14 residues. V was trimmed by 4 bases and J by 0 bases, leaving 6 bases between them. Germline V lookup: CDR1 MNHEY, CDR2 SVGAGI. The CDR3 sequence is CASSLYSNTGELFF. The CDR3 nucleotides read TGTGCCAGCAGTTTGTATTCGAACACCGGGGAGCTGTTTTTT.

This clonotype was detected a few times. This chain connects TRBV12-3 or TRBV12-4 to TRBJ1-2; D is ambiguous. This CDR3 comprises 14 residues. V dropped 5 bases and J dropped 5 bases, with 15 bases sitting between them. The CDR3 protein is CASSQAGIGYGYTF. Written as DNA, the CDR3 is TGTGCCAGCAGTCAGGCGGGGATCGGTTATGGCTACACCTTC.

This chain connects TRBV20-1 to TRBJ2-7; no clear D gene. The length of the CDR3 is 13 residues. Germline-derived CDR1 and CDR2 are DFQATT and SNEGSKA (reference sequence). V was pared by 6 bases and J by 5 bases, with 17 bases between. CDR3 region: CSARQRAAHEQYF. CDR3 in DNA: TGCAGTGCCCGACAACGGGCTGCACACGAGCAGTACTTC.

Many counts were recorded for this clonotype. The chain uses TRBV11-1 and TRBJ2-7; unclear D gene. The V end was cut by 1 base, the J end by 2 bases, with 21 bases between. CDR3 length equals 18 residues. Germline assignment: CDR1 SGHAT and CDR2 FQDESV (reference sequence). For the CDR3, the DNA is TGTGCCAGCAGCTTAGGTCGCCCCGGGTTAGAGACCACCTACGAGCAGTACTTC. Translating it yields CASSLGRPGLETTYEQYF.

The count of this clonotype is one. A much larger clone lies a single base off, so this may be a read error. This sequence joins TRBV9 and TRBJ2-1; 10 nucleotides align to TRBD2. In germline, CDR1 is SGDLS, CDR2 YYNGEE. The CDR3 loop spans 15 amino acids. As DNA, the CDR3 is TGTGCCAGCAGCGCTAGCGGGAGTGCCTACGATGAGCAGTTCTTC. Its translation is CASSASGSAYDEQFF.

There are a few counts of this clonotype. The chain has TRBV6-5 and TRBJ2-5, with a possible D match to TRBD2 (5 bases). V was clipped by 2 bases and J by 5 bases, with 24 bases between them. From germline, CDR1 is MNHEY and CDR2 SVGAGI. The CDR3 contains 18 residues. The CDR3 bases are TGTGCCAGCAGTTACATCGGGGAAGGAGACCCCCACCGGGAGACCCAGTACTTC. Its protein is CASSYIGEGDPHRETQYF.

This clonotype was recorded many times. V usage is TRBV18 and J usage is TRBJ2-4, with no clear D. Germline loops: CDR1 KGHSH, CDR2 LQKENI. CDR3 length: 15 amino acids. The ends were cut back, 4 bases at V and 0 bases at J, with 10 bases in the middle. The CDR3 region is CASSRTSLAKNIQYF. CDR3 nucleotides: TGTGCCAGCTCACGAACCTCCCTAGCCAAAAACATTCAGTACTTC.